This T cell receptor (beta chain) was identified during a study of blood T cell repertoires in COVID-19. About the study: The samples span acute and convalescent COVID-19 from the United States, Italy and Spain. PBMCs, B-cell-depleted T cells, or T cells were the source of the cDNA or gDNA that made up the material.

CDR3 length equals 14 residues. The ends lost 5 bases at V and 3 bases at J; junction bases unmatched: 6. From germline, CDR1 is LNHDA and CDR2 SQIVND (reference sequence). In the original analysis: From reference gene primer amplification, estimates of nucleated cell counts were derived. The assay was immunoSEQ multiplex PCR, and TCRdb's table has in-frame clones only and misses some. V and J calls and clone size come straight from that table; D and trimming were deduced from the DNA. The table lists 150,000 to 200,000 clones, 80% of them singletons. V is TRBV19 and J is TRBJ2-5, with 7 positions matching TRBD1. The TCR sequence derives from a man between 65 and 80 years old with active or convalescent COVID-19. Sequences were obtained from peripheral blood. CDR3 amino acids: CASSATRGKETQYF. The CDR3 coding sequence is TGTGCCAGTAGTGCGACCAGGGGGAAAGAGACCCAGTACTTC.